This T cell receptor beta chain was identified during a study of blood T cell repertoires in COVID-19. Study in general: Samples of COVID-19 (acute and convalescent) were obtained from the United States, Italy and Spain.

Produced via immunoSEQ multiplex PCR; TCRdb's table is partial and in-frame only. This table has approximately 74,000 clones, approximately 80% appearing once. The trim removed 6 bases at V and 10 bases at J, leaving 6 bases unmatched. The CDR3 has 11 residues. CDR1 and CDR2 from the germline V gene are DFQATT and SNEGSKA (reference sequence). The sample consisted of peripheral blood. The rearrangement links TRBV20-1 to TRBJ1-1; 9 bases map to TRBD1. The receptor was isolated from a man older than 75 with active or convalescent COVID-19. CDR3 amino acids: CSAPRQGVAFF. The CDR3 DNA follows: TGCAGTGCCCCGCGACAGGGGGTAGCTTTCTTT.